The 19 T cell receptor beta chains presented below share a single source sample, sequenced in a study of blood T cell repertoires in COVID-19. Assay: immunoSEQ multiplex PCR; the TCRdb copy retains only in-frame clones and omits some. Of approximately 85,000 clones listed, approximately 92% were seen once; the top ten hold approximately 6%. Material: peripheral blood. Receptors were obtained from a woman aged 60-70 years with active COVID-19.

The CDR3 loop is CASSFTPGGGQPQHF. The CDR3 DNA sequence: TGCGCCAGCAGCTTCACACCAGGGGGAGGCCAGCCCCAGCATTTT. The chain employs TRBV5-1 and TRBJ1-5; 7 bases align to TRBD1. This CDR3 is built from 15 residues. The germline V gene has CDR1 SGHRS and CDR2 YFSETQ. Trimming cost V 2 bases and J 7 bases; bases outside gene matches: 9.

The chain has TRBV12-5 and TRBJ1-1; 8 nucleotides line up with TRBD1. The CDR3 is made up of 16 amino acids. The germline CDR1 and CDR2 sequences are LGHNT and FRNRAP. V dropped 5 bases and J dropped 0; count of bases not matched to a gene: 8. CDR3 region: CASGLRTGTMNTEAFF. The CDR3 DNA sequence: TGTGCTAGTGGTCTCCGGACAGGGACCATGAACACTGAAGCTTTCTTT.

The V and J genes are TRBV7-2 and TRBJ1-3; 8 positions match TRBD1. Germline CDR1 is SGHTA and CDR2 is FQGNSA. V gave up 4 bases and J gave up 3 bases; unmatched junction bases: 2. The CDR3 totals 14 residues. The CDR3 sequence is CASSSTGVGNTIYF. The CDR3 region has the DNA TGTGCCAGCAGCTCGACAGGGGTTGGAAACACCATATATTTT.

V is TRBV29-1 and J is TRBJ2-7; 10 positions agree with TRBD1. This CDR3 spans 13 amino acids. CDR1 is SQVTM, CDR2 ANQGSEA, per germline. Unmatched junction bases numbered 4, after V lost 6 bases and J lost 2 bases. The CDR3 nucleotides read TGCAGCGTGGCCGGGACAGGGGCCTACGAGCAGTACTTC. This gives the protein CSVAGTGAYEQYF.

This chain joins TRBV28 and TRBJ2-3; 7 bases are shared with TRBD1. This CDR3 is built from 15 residues. J lost 6 bases, V lost 3 bases, and 9 bases had no gene match. The germline V gene has CDR1 MDHEN and CDR2 SYDVKM. CDR3 sequence reads: CASSFGETGTDTQYF. DNA of the CDR3: TGTGCCAGCAGTTTTGGCGAGACAGGGACGGATACGCAGTATTTT.

V is TRBV9 and J is TRBJ2-3, with 7 bases aligning to TRBD1. The V gene's germline CDR1 is SGDLS and CDR2 YYNGEE. The CDR3 has 16 amino acids. With V trimmed by 1 base and J by 0 bases, 5 bases remained unmatched. CDR3: CASSVKGQSSTDTQYF. CDR3 sequence (DNA): TGTGCCAGCAGCGTAAAGGGACAGTCTAGCACAGATACGCAGTATTTT.

The rearrangement uses TRBV11-3 and TRBJ2-3; 9 positions match TRBD2. The ends lost 5 bases at V and 5 bases at J; junction bases unmatched: 8. The germline V gene has CDR1 SGHNT and CDR2 YENEEA. This CDR3 region has 15 residues. This chain's CDR3 is CASSGGGAGEDTQYF. CDR3 sequence (DNA): TGTGCCAGCAGCGGCGGGGGGGCCGGTGAAGATACGCAGTATTTT.

This chain joins TRBV5-1 and TRBJ1-3, with 9 bases that match TRBD1. CDR3 length: 16 amino acids. Germline values: CDR1 SGHRS, CDR2 YFSETQ. V shed 4 bases and J 4 bases; nucleotides not matched to a gene: 9. The DNA of the CDR3 is TGCGCCAGCAGCGAACAGGGGGCAGATCGAGGAAACACCATATATTTT. Protein: CASSEQGADRGNTIYF.

J is TRBJ2-7 and V is TRBV7-9; no firm D call. V dropped 1 base and J dropped 5 bases, with 6 bases sitting between them. The CDR3 runs 12 residues. The germline V gene encodes CDR1 SEHNR and CDR2 FQNEAQ (reference sequence). In DNA form, the CDR3 reads TGTGCCAGCAGCTTAGTTCTCCACGAGCAGTACTTC. Translating it yields CASSLVLHEQYF. The full variable domain, in which reference TRBV7-9 and TRBJ2-7 provide the parts outside the CDR3, is DTGVSQNPRHKITKRGQNVTFRCDPISEHNRLYWYRQTLGQGPEFLTYFQNEAQLEKSRLLSDRFSAERPKGSFSTLEIQRTEQGDSAMYLCASSLVLHEQYFGPGTRLTVT.

The gene calls are TRBV10-3 and TRBJ2-6, with 8 bases identical to TRBD1. Looked up from germline, CDR1 is ENHRY and CDR2 is SYGVKD. V was clipped by 5 bases and J by 3 bases; unmatched bases: 9. The CDR3 runs to 17 residues. Here the CDR3 DNA reads TGTGCCATCAGTAGGACAGGGAATTCTGGTGGGGCCAACGTCCTGACTTTC. This encodes CAISRTGNSGGANVLTF.

The chain combines TRBV6-5 with TRBJ1-5; tentatively, D is TRBD1 (6 bases). V lost 6 bases and J 9 bases, leaving 15 bases between the germline ends. Germline-derived CDR1 and CDR2 are MNHEY and SVGAGI. CDR3 length: 13 residues. The CDR3, as DNA: TGTGCCAGCAGACAGGGAACCCTAGGGCCCCAGCATTTT. Translation gives CASRQGTLGPQHF.

The chain links TRBV3-1 (or the pseudogene TRBV3-2) to TRBJ1-1, with 7 bases lining up with TRBD1. Germline V gives CDR1 LGHDT, CDR2 YNNKEL (reference sequence). This CDR3 region has 13 residues. V lost 3 bases, J lost 7 bases, and 5 bases stayed unmatched. The CDR3 spells CASSQARTGEAFF. The CDR3 DNA reads as TGTGCCAGCAGCCAGGCCAGGACAGGTGAAGCTTTCTTT.

The V gene is TRBV30, the J gene TRBJ1-4, with 10 bases aligning to TRBD1. J gave up 6 bases and V 2 bases, and 3 bases lay outside the gene matches. CDR3 length equals 14 residues. Germline V gives CDR1 GTSNPN, CDR2 SVGIG (reference sequence). CDR3 coding DNA: TGTGCCTGGAGTAGGACAGGGGGAGATGAAAAACTGTTTTTT. It codes for CAWSRTGGDEKLFF.

The chain uses TRBV2 and TRBJ1-6; possibly TRBD1 for D (5 bases). From germline, CDR1 is SNHLY and CDR2 FYNNEI. Trimming removed 7 bases at V and 5 bases at J, with 18 bases between. The CDR3 covers 16 residues. The CDR3 DNA follows: TGTGCCAGCACAGACAGCCAGCTACGGAATAATTCACCCCTCCACTTT. It codes for CASTDSQLRNNSPLHF.

This rearrangement joins TRBV7-9 to TRBJ1-5, with D uncertain. CDR3 length: 16 amino acids. CDR1 is SEHNR and CDR2 is FQNEAQ in the germline V gene (reference sequence). V was trimmed by 5 bases and J by 7 bases, leaving 21 bases between them. The CDR3 DNA reads TGTGCCAGCAGCACAAACCGGGTCACAGCGGGACAGCCCCAGCATTTT. It encodes CASSTNRVTAGQPQHF.

This chain joins TRBV6-1 and TRBJ2-5; a weak D match, TRBD1 (7 bases). V shed 3 bases and J shed 5 bases, with 16 bases lying between them. CDR3 length: 15 residues. Germline V gives CDR1 MNHNS, CDR2 SASEGT. The CDR3 here is CASSDRQGGGETQYF. In DNA, the CDR3 is TGTGCCAGCAGTGATAGGCAGGGGGGCGGGGAGACCCAGTACTTC.

The chain joins TRBV7-9 to TRBJ2-1, with D tentatively TRBD2 (5 bases). V shed 8 bases and J shed 5 bases, with 7 bases lying between them. The length of the CDR3 is 11 residues. Germline V gene sequence: CDR1 SEHNR, CDR2 FQNEAQ (reference sequence). The CDR3, as DNA: TGTGCCAGCGAGAGGGACAATGAGCAGTTCTTC. Protein product: CASERDNEQFF. Full variable domain (outside the CDR3, taken from reference TRBV7-9 and TRBJ2-1): DTGVSQNPRHKITKRGQNVTFRCDPISEHNRLYWYRQTLGQGPEFLTYFQNEAQLEKSRLLSDRFSAERPKGSFSTLEIQRTEQGDSAMYLCASERDNEQFFGPGTRLTVL.

The J gene is TRBJ2-7, the V gene TRBV5-4; D is perhaps TRBD1 (5 bases). The CDR3 has 15 amino acids. Germline V gene lookup returns CDR1 SGHNT and CDR2 YYREEE (reference sequence). Trimming left V 0 bases short and J 1 base short, with 11 bases between. CDR3 protein: CASSLAGAKSYEQYF. DNA of the CDR3: TGTGCCAGCAGCTTGGCTGGGGCCAAGTCCTACGAGCAGTACTTC. The whole variable domain, filled in from reference TRBV5-4 and TRBJ2-7, reads ETGVTQSPTHLIKTRGQQVTLRCSSQSGHNTVSWYQQALGQGPQFIFQYYREEENGRGNFPPRFSGLQFPNYSSELNVNALELDDSALYLCASSLAGAKSYEQYFGPGTRLTVT.

This clone was picked up one time. The genes are TRBV27 and TRBJ2-1; D perhaps matches TRBD1 (5 bases). CDR1 MNHEY and CDR2 SMNVEV come from the germline V gene (reference sequence). This CDR3 comprises 15 residues. With 1 base removed from V and 13 bases from J, the gap between germline ends came to 20 bases. CDR3 DNA: TGTGCCAGCAGTTTATATCCGGCGGCAGGGTACCCCCAGTTCTTC. Translation: CASSLYPAAGYPQFF.